This note documents a single TCR beta chain sequence. Its antigen remains unknown. With a much larger clone just one base away, this may be a read error. Investigators took RNA and DNA out together from roughly 21-30 mg of unsorted bulk tissue. Every tumor sample had over 80% viable tumor cells. The sample is drawn from a study of tumor-infiltrating lymphocytes in primary liver carcinoma. Study-wide results and caveats: The top-250-clone fraction was significantly higher in tumors than in blood (p = 0.039). Merely about 7-25% of top clones occurred in all five tumor regions.

Germline V CDR1 and CDR2: GTSNPN, SVGIG (reference sequence). V was clipped by 4 bases and J by 3 bases, with 8 bases between them. The CDR3 sequence is 12 residues long. TCR beta cDNA was prepared out of around 460 ng total RNA by means of a constant-region primer. Slightly modified ARM-PCR, run as three nested multiplex PCR rounds, produced the TCR beta libraries. TRBV1-TRBV30 forward primers and a C-beta reverse primer were used in the first two PCR rounds, which each ran for 9 to 10 cycles. TCRdb re-called the multiplex PCR reads through MiXCR, storing one row per CDR3 protein. The sample records about 99,000 distinct CDR3 sequences, about 70% being singletons.

Sequenced: liver tumor tissue from sampling region 5. Subset denoted: tumor region T5, tumor centre. The chain is built from TRBV30 and TRBJ2-3; tentative D call: TRBD2 (5 bases). The receptor comes from a woman aged 55-69 years with primary liver carcinoma and hepatitis B virus infection. The CDR3 region has the DNA TGTGCCTGGAAGTGGAGGACAGATACGCAGTATTTT. The encoded protein is CAWKWRTDTQYF.